This T cell receptor (beta chain) was obtained from a study of blood T cell repertoires in COVID-19. In the study overall: The recovered donors of Cohort 3 showed two negative PCRs, clearance, or symptom resolution.

Germline-derived CDR1 and CDR2 are LGHDT and YNNKEL (reference sequence). V lost 6 bases and J lost 2; bases outside the gene matches: 5. The CDR3 sequence is 15 residues long. The method was immunoSEQ multiplex PCR; TCRdb's version includes in-frame clones alone and lacks a portion of them. Of about 190,000 clones in the sample, about 88% were seen once. Sequencing was done on a sample of PBMCs or T cells enriched from blood (not recorded which). The receptor's source is a woman in her thirties or forties in a cohort exposed to, infected with or recovered from COVID-19 (not recorded which). The rearrangement joins TRBV3-1 (or the pseudogene TRBV3-2) to TRBJ2-2; 8 nucleotides line up with TRBD2. The CDR3 coding sequence is TGTGCCAGCAGTTGGACTAGCAGTAACACCGGGGAGCTGTTTTTT. The encoded protein is CASSWTSSNTGELFF.